This T cell receptor (beta chain) emerged from a study of Graves' ophthalmopathy and Graves' hyperthyroidism (dated by TCRdb to the late 2010s). Context from the whole study: Peripheral blood was collected at initial diagnosis, prior to any treatment. The roughly 94 discovery patients were randomly split 7:3 into training and test sets. To explore V-J signatures that distinguish ophthalmopathy from hyperthyroidism, a discovery set of about a hundred patients was enrolled, made up of more than 40 with ophthalmopathy and 57 with stable hyperthyroidism. Following sampling, methimazole starting at 30 mg daily was administered to hyperthyroidism patients, and high-dose intravenous methylprednisolone was administered to ophthalmopathy patients. An independent validation cohort was composed of approximately 19 hyperthyroidism patients and 17 patients who later progressed from hyperthyroidism to ophthalmopathy. In total, under 150 blood samples were TCR-sequenced: approximately 40 ophthalmopathy, approximately 80 hyperthyroidism and about 17 hyperthyroidism-to-ophthalmopathy patients. The study used signatures of the TCR beta repertoire to tell Graves' ophthalmopathy apart from Graves' hyperthyroidism and to predict which patients would progress to ophthalmopathy. In more than five hyperthyroidism patients, the T-cell repertoires found in thyroid tissue were compared with those found in blood.

The study at large found these results: In validation, the model predicted ophthalmopathy progression with over 60% sensitivity and 72% to 80% specificity; approximately 12 predicted patients were CT-confirmed with GO in a median of about 7.1 months. Sample size was not statistically predetermined, and group allocation was not concealed from the investigators. Ophthalmopathy was separated from stable hyperthyroidism by the 13-signature model with more than 85% sensitivity and about 81% specificity in cross-validation and with 80%/75% in the test set. Most expanded thyroid clonotypes with a frequency above 0.001 also appeared in blood, which suggests that blood repertoires may reflect the immune response in the thyroid.

Ophthalmopathy patients had moderately to severely active disease, Clinical Activity Score of at least 3, NOSPECS grade of at least 4, and disease duration under 3 months. Patients were excluded if they had other autoimmune diseases, uncontrolled infections, pregnancy or lactation. Diagnosis relied on clinical symptoms, serum thyroxine, TRAb, thyroid ultrasound and orbital computed tomography. Ficoll-Paque density gradient centrifugation was used to isolate PBMCs from around 10 ml of fresh peripheral blood. Trizol reagent was used to extract the total RNA, and its quality was then checked on an Agilent 2100 Bioanalyzer. For repertoire sequencing, the TCR beta CDR3 regions were amplified from RNA transcripts. HTBI primers and the Qiagen OneStep RT-PCR kit were used in a first-round RT-PCR, which was followed by a second-round multiplex PCR, size selection and purification. The libraries underwent paired-end sequencing with 100 bp reads on an Illumina HiSeq2000. As for how the authors treated the data: Reads were processed with SOAPnuke, discarding reads with adapters, uncalled bases, mean Phred below 15, or no exact constant-primer or identifier match. COPE v1.2.5 was used to merge the high-quality paired reads. Unique nucleotide sequences were defined as clonotypes and aligned to IMGT TRB V, D and J references using MiTCR v1.1. The analysis was limited to V-J combinations with a frequency above 0.0001, which together covered over 99% of the repertoires. For each V-J combination, a TCR clonal expansion and chaos score was defined as the ratio of F50 clonal expansion to chaos observed in the TCRdist matrix. Welch's t-statistics and random forest were used to narrow the features down to about a dozen V-J combinations, which were then fed into a naive Bayes classifier. Thyroid-blood repertoire similarity was quantified with the Morisita-Horn index. TCRdb reanalyzed the raw reads on its own, using fastp at Q25 for trimming and MiXCR for clone calling, and kept in-frame beta chains. Identical CDR3 proteins give one entry, which carries the most common genes and DNA. Clone size and V and J calls follow TCRdb, not the original study. The sample records 170,000 or so distinct CDR3 sequences, approximately 40% of which are singletons. The top ten constitute roughly 5.8% of the sample.

This clonotype was seen more than once but under ten times. Its antigen specificity is not known. Base qualities are not at hand, and no much larger clone is one base apart. Here V drops 2 bases and J drops 2 bases, and the junction holds 5 bases not matched to any gene. CDR1 and CDR2, per the germline V gene, are SGHTA and FQGTGA. The CDR3, cysteine through phenylalanine, is 16 amino acids long. The DNA shown is the 48-base CDR3, in frame from base 1. Sequencing was performed on peripheral blood. The clonotype was recovered from a woman aged 40 to 55 with Graves' ophthalmopathy. Donor details come from another sample of the same person, matched by shared clones. This chain is built from TRBV7-3 and TRBJ2-2; a stretch of 7 junction bases matches TRBD2. Read as DNA, the sequence is TGTGCCAGCAGCTTATTTGGAGCGGGAAACACCGGGGAGCTGTTTTTT. This encodes CASSLFGAGNTGELFF.